One sample yielded the 5 T cell receptor beta chains listed below, sequenced in a study of lymphopenia after photon versus proton radiotherapy. Profiled with immunoSEQ multiplex PCR; TCRdb holds only in-frame clones, not every one. The data show 65,000 to 85,000 clones, around 92% seen once. Material: peripheral blood, obtained from a patient treated with photon-based radiotherapy. Receptors originate from a woman between 35 and 50 years old with cholangiocarcinoma.

The chain carries TRBV7-2 and TRBJ2-7; D is unclear. Germline CDR1 reads SGHTA; CDR2 reads FQGNSA. V dropped 2 bases and J dropped 6 bases, with 11 bases sitting between them. The length of the CDR3 is 13 residues. The CDR3 DNA sequence: TGTGCCAGCAGCTTACGTGCCCGGAGCGAGCAGTACTTC. Its translation: CASSLRARSEQYF.

V is TRBV5-1 and J is TRBJ2-3; D not certain. The ends were cut back, 9 bases at V and 2 bases at J, with 7 bases in the middle. This CDR3 spans 11 amino acids. Germline CDR1 SGHRS, CDR2 YFSETQ. Here the CDR3 DNA reads TGCGCCACCACCGACACAGATACGCAGTATTTT. Translating it yields CATTDTDTQYF.

This rearrangement joins TRBV19 to TRBJ2-1; 16 nucleotides line up with TRBD2. This CDR3 spans 16 amino acids. With V trimmed by 5 bases and J by 10 bases, 8 bases remained unmatched. CDR1 LNHDA and CDR2 SQIVND come from the germline V gene (reference sequence). CDR3 nucleotides: TGTGCCAGTAGTCTCGGGACTAGCGGGAGGGGTAGAGAGCAGTTCTTC. Its translation is CASSLGTSGRGREQFF.

This clone was recorded only once. This chain uses TRBV27 with TRBJ1-2, with a tentative D call TRBD1 (6 bases). Germline V lookup: CDR1 MNHEY, CDR2 SMNVEV (reference sequence). The CDR3 has 14 residues. V was shortened by 2 bases and J by 1 base, with 8 bases between the two germline ends. Written as DNA, the CDR3 is TGTGCCAGCAGTTTAGGGGGCCTTAACTATGGCTACACCTTC. This gives the protein CASSLGGLNYGYTF.

This clone has a handful of counts. J is TRBJ1-5 and V is TRBV28; D remains ambiguous. The length of the CDR3 is 12 residues. Trimming pared 6 bases from V and 3 bases from J, leaving 6 bases between. Looked up from germline, CDR1 is MDHEN and CDR2 is SYDVKM. The CDR3 protein is CASRRPNQPQHF. The DNA of the CDR3 is TGTGCCAGCAGGAGACCCAATCAGCCCCAGCATTTT.